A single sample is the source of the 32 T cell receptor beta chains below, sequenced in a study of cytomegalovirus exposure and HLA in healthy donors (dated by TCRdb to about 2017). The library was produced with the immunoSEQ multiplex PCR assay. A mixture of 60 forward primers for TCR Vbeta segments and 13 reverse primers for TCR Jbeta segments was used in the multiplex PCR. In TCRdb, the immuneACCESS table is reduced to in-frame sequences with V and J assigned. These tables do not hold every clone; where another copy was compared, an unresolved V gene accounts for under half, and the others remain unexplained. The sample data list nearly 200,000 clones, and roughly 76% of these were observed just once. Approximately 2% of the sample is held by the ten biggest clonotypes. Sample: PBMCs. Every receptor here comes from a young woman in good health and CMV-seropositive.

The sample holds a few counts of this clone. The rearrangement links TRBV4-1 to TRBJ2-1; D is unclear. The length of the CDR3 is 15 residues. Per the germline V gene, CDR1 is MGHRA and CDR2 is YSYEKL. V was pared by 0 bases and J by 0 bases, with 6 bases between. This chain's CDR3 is CASSQDGPSYNEQFF. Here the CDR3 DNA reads TGCGCCAGCAGCCAAGATGGGCCCTCCTACAATGAGCAGTTCTTC.

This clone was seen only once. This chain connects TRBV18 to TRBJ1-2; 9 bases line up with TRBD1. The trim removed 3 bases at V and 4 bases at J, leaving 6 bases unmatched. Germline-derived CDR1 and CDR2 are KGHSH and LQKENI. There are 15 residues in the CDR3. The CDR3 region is CASSPGQGVIYGYTF. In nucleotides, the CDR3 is TGTGCCAGCTCACCGGGACAGGGTGTTATCTATGGCTACACCTTC.

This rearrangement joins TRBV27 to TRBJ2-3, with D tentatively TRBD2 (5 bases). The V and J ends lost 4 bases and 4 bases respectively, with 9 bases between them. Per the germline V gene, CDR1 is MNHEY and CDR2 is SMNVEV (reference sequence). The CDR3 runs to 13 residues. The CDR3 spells CASSSGWADTQYF. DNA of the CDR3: TGTGCCAGCAGTTCGGGGTGGGCAGATACGCAGTATTTT.

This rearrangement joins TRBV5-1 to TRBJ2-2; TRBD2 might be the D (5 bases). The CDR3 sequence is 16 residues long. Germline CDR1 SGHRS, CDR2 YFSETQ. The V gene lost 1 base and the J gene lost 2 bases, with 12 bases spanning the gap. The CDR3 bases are TGCGCCAGCAGCTTGATCCCGGGAACCAACACCGGGGAGCTGTTTTTT. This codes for CASSLIPGTNTGELFF.

CDR3 loop: CASSARTGTPLHF. As DNA, the CDR3 is TGTGCCAGCTCCGCTAGGACAGGAACACCCCTCCACTTT. V and J are TRBV19 and TRBJ1-6, with TRBD1 matching 7 bases. The J segment lost 11 bases and the V segment lost 9 bases, leaving 10 bases of the junction unmatched. The CDR3 has 13 residues. The germline gives CDR1 LNHDA, CDR2 SQIVND (reference sequence).

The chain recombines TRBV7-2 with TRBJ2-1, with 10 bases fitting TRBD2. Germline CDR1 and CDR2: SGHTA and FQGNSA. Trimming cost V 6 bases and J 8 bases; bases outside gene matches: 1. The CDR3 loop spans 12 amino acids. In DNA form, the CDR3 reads TGTGCCAGCAGACTAGCGGGACATGAGCAGTTCTTC. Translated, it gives CASRLAGHEQFF.

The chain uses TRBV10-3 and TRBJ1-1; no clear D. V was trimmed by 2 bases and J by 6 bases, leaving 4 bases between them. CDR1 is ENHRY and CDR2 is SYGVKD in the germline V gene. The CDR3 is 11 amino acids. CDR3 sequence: CAISEGPEAFF. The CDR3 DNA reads TGTGCCATCAGTGAGGGGCCTGAAGCTTTCTTT.

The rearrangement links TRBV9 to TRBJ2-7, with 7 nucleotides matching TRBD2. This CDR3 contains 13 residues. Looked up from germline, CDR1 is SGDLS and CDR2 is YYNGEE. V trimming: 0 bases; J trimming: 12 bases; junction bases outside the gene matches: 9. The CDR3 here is CASSVAPAGTTYF. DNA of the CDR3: TGTGCCAGCAGCGTAGCTCCAGCGGGAACTACGTACTTC. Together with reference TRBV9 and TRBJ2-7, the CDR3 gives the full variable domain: DSGVTQTPKHLITATGQRVTLRCSPRSGDLSVYWYQQSLDQGLQFLIQYYNGEERAKGNILERFSAQQFPDLHSELNLSSLELGDSALYFCASSVAPAGTTYFGPGTRLTVT.

CDR3 sequence: CASSLAGTDPFQYF. CDR3 DNA sequence: TGCGCCAGCAGCTTGGCCGGGACAGACCCGTTTCAGTACTTC. This chain connects TRBV5-1 to TRBJ2-4; 7 nucleotides line up with TRBD1. Germline V gives CDR1 SGHRS, CDR2 YFSETQ. CDR3 length: 14 residues. Trimming removed 0 bases from V and 11 bases from J; junction bases left unmatched: 8.

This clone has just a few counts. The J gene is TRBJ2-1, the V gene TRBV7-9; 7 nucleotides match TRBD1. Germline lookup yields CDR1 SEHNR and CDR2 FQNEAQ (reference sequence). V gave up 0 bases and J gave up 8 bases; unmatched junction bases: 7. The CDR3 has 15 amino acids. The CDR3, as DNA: TGTGCCAGCAGCTTAGCGAGACAGGGTGGCCATGAGCAGTTCTTC. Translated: CASSLARQGGHEQFF.

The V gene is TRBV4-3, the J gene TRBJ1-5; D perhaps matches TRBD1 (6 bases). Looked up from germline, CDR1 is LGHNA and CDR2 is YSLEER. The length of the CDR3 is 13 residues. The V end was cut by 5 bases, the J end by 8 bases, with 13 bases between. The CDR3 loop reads CASSRQVEEPQHF. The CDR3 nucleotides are TGCGCCAGCAGCAGACAGGTGGAGGAGCCCCAGCATTTT.

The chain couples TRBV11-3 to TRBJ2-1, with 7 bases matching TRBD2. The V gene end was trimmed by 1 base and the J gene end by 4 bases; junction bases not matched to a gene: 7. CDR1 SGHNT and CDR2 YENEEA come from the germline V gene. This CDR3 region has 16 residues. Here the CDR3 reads CASSLGGGSGYNEQFF. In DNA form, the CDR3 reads TGTGCCAGCAGCTTAGGTGGCGGGAGTGGTTACAATGAGCAGTTCTTC. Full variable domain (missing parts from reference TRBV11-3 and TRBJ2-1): EAGVVQSPRYKIIEKKQPVAFWCNPISGHNTLYWYLQNLGQGPELLIRYENEEAVDDSQLPKDRFSAERLKGVDSTLKIQPAELGDSAVYLCASSLGGGSGYNEQFFGPGTRLTVL.

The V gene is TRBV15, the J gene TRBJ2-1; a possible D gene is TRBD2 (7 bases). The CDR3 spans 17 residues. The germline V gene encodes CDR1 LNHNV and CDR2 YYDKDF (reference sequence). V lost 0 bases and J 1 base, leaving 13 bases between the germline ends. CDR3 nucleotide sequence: TGTGCCACCAGCAGAGATAGGGGGGGGCTTTCCTACAATGAGCAGTTCTTC. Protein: CATSRDRGGLSYNEQFF.

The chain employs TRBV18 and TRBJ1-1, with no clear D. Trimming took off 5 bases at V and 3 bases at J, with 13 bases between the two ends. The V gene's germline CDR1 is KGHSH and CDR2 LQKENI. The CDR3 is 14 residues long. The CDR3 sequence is CASSYITEDTEAFF. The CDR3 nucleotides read TGTGCCAGCTCATACATTACAGAAGACACTGAAGCTTTCTTT.

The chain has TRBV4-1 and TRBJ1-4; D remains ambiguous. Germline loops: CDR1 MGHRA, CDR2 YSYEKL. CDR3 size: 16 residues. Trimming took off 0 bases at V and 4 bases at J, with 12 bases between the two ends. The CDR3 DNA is TGCGCCAGCAGCCAAGAAGTCGGGGAAGTTAATGAAAAACTGTTTTTT. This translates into CASSQEVGEVNEKLFF.

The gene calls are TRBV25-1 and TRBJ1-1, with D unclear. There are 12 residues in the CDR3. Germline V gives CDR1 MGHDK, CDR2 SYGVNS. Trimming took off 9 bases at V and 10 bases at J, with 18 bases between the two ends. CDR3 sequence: CASKEGSGGAFF. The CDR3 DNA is TGTGCCAGTAAAGAAGGTAGTGGAGGAGCTTTCTTT.

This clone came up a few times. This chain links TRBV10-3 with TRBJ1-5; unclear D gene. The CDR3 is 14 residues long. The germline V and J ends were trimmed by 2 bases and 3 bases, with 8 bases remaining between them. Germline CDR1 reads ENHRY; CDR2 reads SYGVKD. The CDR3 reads CAISEPGNNQPQHF. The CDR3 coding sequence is TGTGCCATCAGTGAGCCAGGCAACAATCAGCCCCAGCATTTT.

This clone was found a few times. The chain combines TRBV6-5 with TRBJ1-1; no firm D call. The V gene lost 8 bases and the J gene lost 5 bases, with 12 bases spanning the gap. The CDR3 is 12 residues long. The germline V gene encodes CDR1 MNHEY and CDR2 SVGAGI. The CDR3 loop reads CASHVAGTEAFF. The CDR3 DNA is TGTGCCAGCCATGTGGCGGGGACTGAAGCTTTCTTT.

The CDR3 DNA reads as TGCGCCAGCAGCTTGGGACTAGCGGGGGGGCCAGATACGCAGTATTTT. This gives the protein CASSLGLAGGPDTQYF. The chain combines TRBV5-1 with TRBJ2-3, with 14 bases matching TRBD2. The V gene's germline CDR1 is SGHRS and CDR2 YFSETQ. Trimming cost V 0 bases and J 4 bases; bases outside gene matches: 1. CDR3 size: 16 residues.

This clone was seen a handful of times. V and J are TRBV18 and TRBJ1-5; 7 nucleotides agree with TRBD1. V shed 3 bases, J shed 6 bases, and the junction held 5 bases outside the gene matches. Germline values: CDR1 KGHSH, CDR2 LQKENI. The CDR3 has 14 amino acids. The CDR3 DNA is TGTGCCAGCTCACCGTTATCAGGGGGTCAGCCCCAGCATTTT. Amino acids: CASSPLSGGQPQHF.

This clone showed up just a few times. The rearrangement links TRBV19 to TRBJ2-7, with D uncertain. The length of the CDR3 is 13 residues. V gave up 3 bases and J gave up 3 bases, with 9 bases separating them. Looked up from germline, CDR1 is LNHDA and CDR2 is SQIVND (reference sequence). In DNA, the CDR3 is TGTGCCAGTAGTATTCACAGAAACTACGAGCAGTACTTC. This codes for CASSIHRNYEQYF.

The chain's CDR3 is CASSGYYRRPMNTEAFF. The CDR3 bases are TGCGCCAGCAGCGGGTACTACAGGCGACCCATGAACACTGAAGCTTTCTTT. The gene calls are TRBV5-1 and TRBJ1-1, with D perhaps TRBD1 (5 bases). The CDR3 is made up of 17 amino acids. The germline V gene encodes CDR1 SGHRS and CDR2 YFSETQ. V shed 4 bases and J shed 0 bases, with 19 bases lying between them.

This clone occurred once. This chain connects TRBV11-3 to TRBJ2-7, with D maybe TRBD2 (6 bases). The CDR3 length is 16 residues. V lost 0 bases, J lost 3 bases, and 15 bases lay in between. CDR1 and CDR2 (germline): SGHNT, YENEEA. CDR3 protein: CASSLDGRELGYEQYF. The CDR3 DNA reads TGTGCCAGCAGCTTAGATGGACGGGAGTTGGGCTACGAGCAGTACTTC.

CDR3 residues: CASSLEAGGGYEQYF. CDR3 sequence (DNA): TGTGCCAGCAGCTTAGAAGCAGGGGGAGGCTACGAGCAGTACTTC. The chain has TRBV11-3 and TRBJ2-7; D may be TRBD1 (7 bases). Trimming cost V 0 bases and J 3 bases, with 12 bases left between them. Per germline, CDR1 SGHNT and CDR2 YENEEA. The CDR3 runs to 15 residues.

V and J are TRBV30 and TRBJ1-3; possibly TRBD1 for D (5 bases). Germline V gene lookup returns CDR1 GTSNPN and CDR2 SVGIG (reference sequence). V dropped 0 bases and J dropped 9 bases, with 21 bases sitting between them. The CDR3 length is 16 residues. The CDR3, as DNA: TGTGCCTGGAGTGTCTGGGGCCTTAGTCAGGGTGGCACCATATATTTT. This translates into CAWSVWGLSQGGTIYF.

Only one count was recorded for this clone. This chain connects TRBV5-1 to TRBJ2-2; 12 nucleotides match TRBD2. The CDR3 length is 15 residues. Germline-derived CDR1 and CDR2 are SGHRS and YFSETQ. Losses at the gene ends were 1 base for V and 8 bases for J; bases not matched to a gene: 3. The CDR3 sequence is CASSLQLAGGGELFF. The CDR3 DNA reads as TGCGCCAGCAGCTTGCAACTAGCGGGAGGAGGGGAGCTGTTTTTT.

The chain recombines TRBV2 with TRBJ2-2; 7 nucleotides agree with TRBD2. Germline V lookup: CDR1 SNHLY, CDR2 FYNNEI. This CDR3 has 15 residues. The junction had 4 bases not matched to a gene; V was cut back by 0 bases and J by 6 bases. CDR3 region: CASSEAGGIPGELFF. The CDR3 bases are TGTGCCAGCAGTGAAGCGGGGGGGATACCCGGGGAGCTGTTTTTT.

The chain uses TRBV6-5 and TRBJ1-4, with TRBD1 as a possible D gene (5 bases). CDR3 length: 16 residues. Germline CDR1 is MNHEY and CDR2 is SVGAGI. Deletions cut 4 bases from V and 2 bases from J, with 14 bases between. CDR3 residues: CASSSDWGVTNEKLFF. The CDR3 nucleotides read TGTGCCAGCAGTTCCGACTGGGGGGTCACTAATGAAAAACTGTTTTTT.

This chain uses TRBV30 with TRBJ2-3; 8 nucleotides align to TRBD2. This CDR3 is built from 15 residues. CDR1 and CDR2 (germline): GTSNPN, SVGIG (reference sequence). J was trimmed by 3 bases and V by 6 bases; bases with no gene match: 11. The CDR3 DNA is TGTGCCTGTTTGGGACTAGGCAGGGCGACAGATACGCAGTATTTT. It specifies CACLGLGRATDTQYF.

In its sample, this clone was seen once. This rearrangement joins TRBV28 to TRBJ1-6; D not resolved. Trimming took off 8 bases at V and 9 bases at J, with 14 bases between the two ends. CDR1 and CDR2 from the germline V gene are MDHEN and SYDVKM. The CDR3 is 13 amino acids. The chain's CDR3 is CASGTTSGSPLHF. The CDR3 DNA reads TGTGCCAGCGGCACGACTTCGGGTTCACCCCTCCACTTT.

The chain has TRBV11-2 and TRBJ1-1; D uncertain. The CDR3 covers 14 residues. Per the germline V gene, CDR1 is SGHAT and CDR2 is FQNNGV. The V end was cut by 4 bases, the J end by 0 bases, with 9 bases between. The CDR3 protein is CASSSGLLNTEAFF. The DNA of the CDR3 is TGTGCCAGCAGCTCAGGCTTGCTGAACACTGAAGCTTTCTTT.

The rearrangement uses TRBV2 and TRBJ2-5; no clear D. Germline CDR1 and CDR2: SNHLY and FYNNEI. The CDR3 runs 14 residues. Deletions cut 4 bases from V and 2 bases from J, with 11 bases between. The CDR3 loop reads CASSVLGRQETQYF. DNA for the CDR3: TGTGCCAGCAGTGTTTTGGGCAGGCAAGAGACCCAGTACTTC.